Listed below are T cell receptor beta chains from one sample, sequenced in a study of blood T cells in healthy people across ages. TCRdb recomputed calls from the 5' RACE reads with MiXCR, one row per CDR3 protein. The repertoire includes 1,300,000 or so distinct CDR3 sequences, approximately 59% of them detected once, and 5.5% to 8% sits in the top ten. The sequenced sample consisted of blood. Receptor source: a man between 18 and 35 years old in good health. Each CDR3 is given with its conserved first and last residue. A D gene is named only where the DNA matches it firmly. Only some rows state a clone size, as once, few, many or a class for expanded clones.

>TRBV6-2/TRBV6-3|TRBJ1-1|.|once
TGTGCCAGCTTGGTGACGGGGGGGAGTGAAGCTTTCTTT
CASLVTGGSEAFF
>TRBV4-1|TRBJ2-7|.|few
TGTGCCAGCAGCCAAGTTGGGCAGGGGACCTACGAGCAGTACTTC
CASSQVGQGTYEQYF
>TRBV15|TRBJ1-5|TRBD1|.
TGTGCCACCAGCAGATCCACCGGGACAGGGGATAGCAATCAGCCCCAGCATTTT
CATSRSTGTGDSNQPQHF
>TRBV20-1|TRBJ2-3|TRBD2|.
TGCAGTGCTAGAGGGACTAGCGTAGAGGATACGCAGTATTTT
CSARGTSVEDTQYF
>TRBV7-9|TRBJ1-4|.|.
TGTGCCAGCAGCCCTTGGCAGTCTAATGAAAAACTGTTTTTT
CASSPWQSNEKLFF
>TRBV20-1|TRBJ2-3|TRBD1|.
TGCAGTGCCCATGGGGACAGGGGTGAAGCAGATACGCAGTATTTT
CSAHGDRGEADTQYF
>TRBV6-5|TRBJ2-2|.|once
TGTGCCAGCAGCGAACCGAGCACCGGGGAGCTGTTTTTT
CASSEPSTGELFF
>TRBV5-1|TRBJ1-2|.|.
TGCGCCAGCAGCTTGTTAGGAACTTCTAACTATGGCTACACCTTC
CASSLLGTSNYGYTF
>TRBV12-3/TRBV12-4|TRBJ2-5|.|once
TGTGCCAGCAGCCCGGACGGGTACCAAGAGACCCAGTACTTC
CASSPDGYQETQYF
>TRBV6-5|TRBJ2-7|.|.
TGTGCCAGCACCGGTGGAGGCGGAGGGTACGAGCAGTACTTC
CASTGGGGGYEQYF
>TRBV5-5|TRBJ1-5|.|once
TGTGCCAGCAGCTGGGGTATGAGCAATCAGCCCCAGCATTTT
CASSWGMSNQPQHF
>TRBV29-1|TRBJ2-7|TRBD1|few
TGCAGCGCCTCCGGGACAGCCTCCTACGAGCAGTACTTC
CSASGTASYEQYF
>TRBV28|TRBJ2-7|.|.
TGTGCCAGCAGTCCGACACAGGGCGGGCCCTACGAGCAGTACTTC
CASSPTQGGPYEQYF
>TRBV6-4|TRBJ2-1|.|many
TGTGCCAGCAGTGAAACTTCCTACAATGAGCAGTTCTTC
CASSETSYNEQFF
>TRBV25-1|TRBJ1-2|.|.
TGTGCCAGCAGTGAATTTGGACGGTATGGCTACACCTTC
CASSEFGRYGYTF
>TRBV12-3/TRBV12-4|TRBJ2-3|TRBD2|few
TGTGCCATCAGGAAGGGACTAGCGACAGATACGCAGTATTTT
CAIRKGLATDTQYF
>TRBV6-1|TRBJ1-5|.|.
TGTGCCAGCAGTGAACAGGGCAACCAGCCCCAGCATTTT
CASSEQGNQPQHF
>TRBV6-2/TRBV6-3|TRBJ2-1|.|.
TGTGCCAGCTGCCAGAAGGCGGCAGCTTACAATGAGCAGTTCTTC
CASCQKAAAYNEQFF
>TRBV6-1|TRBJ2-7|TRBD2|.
TGTGCCAGCAGTGAGATGGGAGGGCCGGGTGAGCAGTACTTC
CASSEMGGPGEQYF
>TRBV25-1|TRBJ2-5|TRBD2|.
TGTGCCGGCAGAGGGCTAGCGGGGGAACAAGAGACCCAGTACTTC
CAGRGLAGEQETQYF
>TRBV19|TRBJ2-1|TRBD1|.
TGTGCCAGTAGTATAGATCCCGACAGGGGGTCCTACAATGAGCAGTTCTTC
CASSIDPDRGSYNEQFF
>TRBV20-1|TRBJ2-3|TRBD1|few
TGCAGTGCTGCCGGGACAGCCTCTAGCACAGATACGCAGTATTTT
CSAAGTASSTDTQYF
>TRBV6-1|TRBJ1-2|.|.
TGTGCCAGCAGGGGGAAGGTGACTAACTATGGCTACACCTTC
CASRGKVTNYGYTF
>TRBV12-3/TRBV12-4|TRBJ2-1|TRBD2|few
TGTGCCAGCAGTTTTCCCCGAAGCGGGAGTTACGACAATGAGCAGTTCTTC
CASSFPRSGSYDNEQFF
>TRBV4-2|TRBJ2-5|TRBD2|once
TGTGCCAGCACCCTCTCCTATAGCGGGAGCACCCAAGAGACCCAGTACTTC
CASTLSYSGSTQETQYF
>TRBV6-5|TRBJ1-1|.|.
TGTGCCAGCATAGGGTTTGTGAACACTGAAGCTTTCTTT
CASIGFVNTEAFF
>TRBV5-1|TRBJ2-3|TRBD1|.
TGCGCCAGCAGCGGGGGACAGAGAACAGATACGCAGTATTTT
CASSGGQRTDTQYF
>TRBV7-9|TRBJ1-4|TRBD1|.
TGTGCCAGCAGCTCCCATCCGGGACAGGTACCTGAAAAACTGTTTTTT
CASSSHPGQVPEKLFF